This record looks at one T cell receptor beta chain sequence and its context. Its antigen is unknown. It has no much larger one-base neighbor in the sample; base qualities were not kept. The data are from a study of blood T cell repertoires in COVID-19 (dated by TCRdb to the early 2020s). Broadly, across the study: The collaborator samples originated in the United States, Italy and Spain and spanned the acute and convalescent phases of COVID-19. The material from the prospective study consisted of cDNA or gDNA derived from T cells, B-cell-depleted T cells, or PBMCs. Deeply sampled blood TCRbeta repertoires from subjects exposed to, actively infected with, or recovered from COVID-19 were included in the dataset. A freely available public database, intended as a resource for researchers studying the immune response to SARS-CoV-2, is where the repertoires were released. The samples were drawn from the first 160 participants of the ongoing ImmuneRACE study and from over a thousand subjects provided by 6 global collaborators. A de-identified subject ID, COVID-19 status, age in years and sex were almost always included in the sample metadata. HLA class I and class II types, where available, came from metadata supplied by the sample provider rather than from assay-based typing.

TCRbeta CDR3 regions were amplified from genomic DNA using the immunoSEQ Assay, a bias-controlled multiplex PCR. On the authors' methods: Nucleated cell counts per sample were estimated from amplification of reference gene primers within the assay. To quantify the absolute abundance of each unique TCRbeta CDR3 rearrangement, sequence reads were collapsed and filtered. For each sample, productive Simpson clonality was calculated by taking the square root of Simpson's diversity index across productive rearrangements. This is the immuneACCESS table as TCRdb keeps it, with only in-frame sequences that have V and J called. A part of the clones is gone; compared with another copy, unresolved V genes explain less than half, and the rest is unexplained. V, J and clone size are those of that table, while D and trimming were read from the DNA. This sample lists about 120,000 clones; 65% to 90% were detected once. Less than 8.5% of the sample lies in the top ten.

Overall results and qualifications from the work: How much clinical and demographic metadata was included differed by source and by participant, and the metadata was provided uncurated.

V lost 0 bases and J lost 1 base; the stretch between them is 7 bases long. CDR1 and CDR2, per the germline V gene (reference sequence), are LGHDT and YNNKEL. There are 14 amino acids in the CDR3, from cysteine to phenylalanine inclusive. Only the CDR3 DNA stays, 42 bases, in frame from base 1. The collaborating institutions used their own protocols to collect whole blood in K2EDTA tubes. Collaborator samples were shipped for TCRbeta analysis as frozen whole blood, isolated PBMCs, or DNA extracted from either sample type. The chain couples TRBV3-1 (or the pseudogene TRBV3-2) to TRBJ2-7, with the D segment identity uncertain. The TCR was taken from a man aged 80 or over with active or convalescent COVID-19. Sequenced: peripheral blood. The CDR3 in this case is CASSQDPSSYEQYF. The DNA sequence follows: TGTGCCAGCAGCCAAGATCCCAGTTCCTACGAGCAGTACTTC.